This TCR beta chain was identified during a study of shared clonotypes between healthy human individuals. Per the germline V gene, CDR1 is SGHRS and CDR2 is YFSETQ. The length of the CDR3 is 14 residues. Germline trimming cut 3 bases from V and 3 bases from J; bases unmatched to any gene: 5. Profiling relied on immunoSEQ multiplex PCR, and the TCRdb table lists in-frame clones only, not all of them. The sample contains 2 million to 2.5 million clones, just over 90% of which appear only once. Sequenced: naive CD4+ T cells from PBMCs. Indicated subset: CD45RA+ positively selected. The receptor's source is a man between 18 and 29 years old in good health. Some clones in this sample may be carry-over from other donors' samples. This rearrangement joins TRBV5-1 to TRBJ2-5; 7 nucleotides agree with TRBD1. The CDR3: CASSSGQNEETQYF. CDR3 sequence (DNA): TGCGCCAGCAGCTCGGGACAGAATGAAGAGACCCAGTACTTC.